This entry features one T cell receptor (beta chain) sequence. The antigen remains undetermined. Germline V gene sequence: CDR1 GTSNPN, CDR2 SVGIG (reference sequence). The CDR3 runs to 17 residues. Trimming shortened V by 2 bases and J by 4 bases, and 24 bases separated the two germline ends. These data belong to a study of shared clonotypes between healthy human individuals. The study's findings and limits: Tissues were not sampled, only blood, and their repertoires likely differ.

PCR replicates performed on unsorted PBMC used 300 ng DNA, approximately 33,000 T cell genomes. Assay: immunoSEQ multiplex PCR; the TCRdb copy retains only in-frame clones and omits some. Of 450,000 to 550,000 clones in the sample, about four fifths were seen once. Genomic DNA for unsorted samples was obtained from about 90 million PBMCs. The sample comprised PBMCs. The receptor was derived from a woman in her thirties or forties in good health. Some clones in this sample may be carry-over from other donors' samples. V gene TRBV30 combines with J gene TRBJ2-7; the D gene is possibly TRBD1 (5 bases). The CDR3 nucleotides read TGTGCCTGGAGTTTCAACCCGCAGGGCTCGGGTTGTTACGAGCAGTACTTC. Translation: CAWSFNPQGSGCYEQYF. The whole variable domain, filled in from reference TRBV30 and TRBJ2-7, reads SQTIHQWPATLVQPVGSPLSLECTVEGTSNPNLYWYRQAAGRGLQLLFYSVGIGQISSEVPQNLSASRPQDRQFILSSKKLLLSDSGFYLCAWSFNPQGSGCYEQYFGPGTRLTVT.